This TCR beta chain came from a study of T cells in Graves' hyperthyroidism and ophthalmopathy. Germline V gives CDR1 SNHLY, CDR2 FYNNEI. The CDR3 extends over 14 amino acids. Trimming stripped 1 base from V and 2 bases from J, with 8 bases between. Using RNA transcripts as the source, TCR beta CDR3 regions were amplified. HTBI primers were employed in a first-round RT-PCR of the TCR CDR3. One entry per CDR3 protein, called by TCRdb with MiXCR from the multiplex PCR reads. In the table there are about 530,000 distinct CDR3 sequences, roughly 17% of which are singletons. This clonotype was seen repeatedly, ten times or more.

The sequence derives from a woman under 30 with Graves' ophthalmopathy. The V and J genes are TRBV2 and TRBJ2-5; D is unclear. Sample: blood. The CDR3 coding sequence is TGTGCCAGCAGTGAAGAGGCCCAACAAGAGACCCAGTACTTC. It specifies CASSEEAQQETQYF. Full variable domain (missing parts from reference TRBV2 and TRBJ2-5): EPEVTQTPSHQVTQMGQEVILRCVPISNHLYFYWYRQILGQKVEFLVSFYNNEISEKSEIFDDQFSVERPDGSNFTLKIRSTKLEDSAMYFCASSEEAQQETQYFGPGTRLLVL.